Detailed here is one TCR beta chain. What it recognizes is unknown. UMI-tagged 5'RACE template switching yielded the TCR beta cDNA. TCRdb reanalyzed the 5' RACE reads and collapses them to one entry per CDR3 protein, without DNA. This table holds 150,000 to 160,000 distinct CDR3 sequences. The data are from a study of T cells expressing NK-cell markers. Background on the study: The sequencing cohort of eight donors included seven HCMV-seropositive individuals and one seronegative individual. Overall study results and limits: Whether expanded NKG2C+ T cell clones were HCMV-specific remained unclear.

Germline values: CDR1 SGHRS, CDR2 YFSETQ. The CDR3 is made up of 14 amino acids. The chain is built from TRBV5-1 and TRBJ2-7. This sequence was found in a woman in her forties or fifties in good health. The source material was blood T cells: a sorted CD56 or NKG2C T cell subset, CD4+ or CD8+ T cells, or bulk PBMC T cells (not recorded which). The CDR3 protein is CASSLGGSTYEQYF.